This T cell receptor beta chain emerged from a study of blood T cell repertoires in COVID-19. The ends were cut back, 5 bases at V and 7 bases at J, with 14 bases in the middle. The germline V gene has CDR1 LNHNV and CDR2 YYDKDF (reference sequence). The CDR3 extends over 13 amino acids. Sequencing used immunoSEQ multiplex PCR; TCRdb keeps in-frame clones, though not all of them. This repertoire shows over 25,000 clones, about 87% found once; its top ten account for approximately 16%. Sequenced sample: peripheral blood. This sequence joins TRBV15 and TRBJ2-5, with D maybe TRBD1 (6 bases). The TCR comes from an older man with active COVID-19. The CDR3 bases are TGTGCCACCAGCCTACAGGGTGGAGGGACCCAGTACTTC. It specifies CATSLQGGGTQYF.